This TCR beta chain was sequenced in a study of T cell changes during pregnancy in multiple sclerosis. Clones were sequenced by immunoSEQ multiplex PCR, and TCRdb holds only the in-frame ones, with some missing. The data show about 40,000 clones, with about 90% seen just once and roughly 4.9% held by the top ten. With V trimmed by 4 bases and J by 8 bases, 16 bases remained unmatched. Germline-derived CDR1 and CDR2 are SGHRS and YFSETQ. The CDR3 covers 17 residues. The sequence was collected from a female donor in good health, enrolled as a control in a pregnancy study. The sample was peripheral blood, taken in the first trimester of pregnancy. This chain connects TRBV5-1 to TRBJ1-2; 11 bases match TRBD1. CDR3 protein: CASSKMRDRGVFEGYTF. The CDR3 DNA follows: TGCGCCAGCAGCAAGATGAGGGACAGGGGGGTTTTCGAGGGCTACACCTTC.